This T cell receptor (beta chain) was profiled in a study of T cell responses to AZD1222 COVID-19 vaccine (dated by TCRdb to 2020 to 2023). Regarding the research as a whole: A total of approximately 240 trial participants underwent TCR sequencing, of whom about 210 had received two doses of AZD1222 and around 26 had received two doses of the MenACWY control vaccine. Trial participants were enrolled by age into subgroups of 18-55, 56-69 and 70-plus years, and about 150, 27 and 61 TCR-sequenced participants, respectively, were included in these subgroups.

This sample's time point label indicates: about 28 days (+/-7) after the second vaccine dose. Because spike-specific TCR depth and breadth did not differ between the two schedules, AZD1222 recipients who got a second dose at roughly 4 weeks were pooled with those who got a second dose at roughly 12 weeks. Samples from vaccinated people were obtained from the UK trials COV001 and COV002, which included a single-blind randomized controlled phase 2/3 trial of AZD1222 (ChAdOx1 nCoV-19) in healthy adults. For TCRbeta chain sequencing, PBMC samples from trial participants were taken at day 0 and at day 28 after the second dose. General study outcomes and caveats: The 56-69-year group was small, and its depth increase did not reach significance, likely because of low power. Conclusions about previously exposed vaccinees are limited because only 6 or 7 AZD1222 recipients were SARS-CoV-2 seropositive at baseline. Most participants were white British and females outnumbered males, and the authors suggested that clonal diversity may have been underestimated. A significant rise in spike-specific TCR breadth and depth was observed after two AZD1222 doses relative to day 0 and relative to MenACWY recipients. Because no day 14 peak-response samples were available, the repertoires could be characterized only after the peak T cell response. CD4 TCRs associated with the vaccine covered the entire spike protein, and the dominant responses were in regions 160-218 and 743-854. Epitopes outside the regions mutated in the B.1.351 and B.1.1.7 variants were reportedly recognized by nearly half of the unique spike-specific TCRs.

The CDR3 measures 14 amino acids from cysteine to phenylalanine. The only DNA kept is the CDR3, 42 bases in frame from the first base. The junction shows trimming of 5 bases on V and 4 bases on J, and the gene matches do not reach 7 bases of it. Reading the germline V gene gives CDR1 MNHEY and CDR2 SVGAGI. The CDR3 regions of human TCRbeta chains were analyzed by immunosequencing. The published analysis was carried out like this. TCRs in the repertoires were matched against a reference library of SARS-CoV-2-specific TCRs that had been generated with the MIRA antigen-specificity platform. Breadth was defined as the fraction of unique TCRs that were SARS-CoV-2-associated, and depth was defined as the fraction of total T cells that were SARS-CoV-2-associated. Using the MIRA data, each spike-specific TCR was assigned both to the spike region to which the TCR was reactive and to a CD4 or CD8 class. Log10-transformed breadth and depth values were compared by one-way ANOVA with Sidak's multiple comparisons tests. TCRdb provides this immuneACCESS table in a form limited to in-frame rearrangements. Some clones are lacking; in checked studies, under half of them reflect an unresolved V gene, and why the rest are absent is not known. V and J calls and clone size are given by that table; D and trimming were obtained from the DNA. In this sample the table shows roughly 150,000 clones, approximately 87% of which occur a single time. The ten most abundant clones make up roughly 9.1% of the sample.

To note about this clone: Its specific antigen is unknown. The input lacks base qualities; no much larger clone sits a single base away.

This TCR was recovered from an adult who received the AZD1222 COVID-19 vaccine. Recombination joined TRBV6-5 with TRBJ2-7, with 8 bases matching TRBD1. Sample: peripheral blood, taken 28 days after the second AZD1222 dose. The CDR3 corresponds to CASSTGTGVYEQYF. Read as DNA, the sequence is TGTGCCAGCAGTACCGGGACAGGAGTTTACGAGCAGTACTTC.